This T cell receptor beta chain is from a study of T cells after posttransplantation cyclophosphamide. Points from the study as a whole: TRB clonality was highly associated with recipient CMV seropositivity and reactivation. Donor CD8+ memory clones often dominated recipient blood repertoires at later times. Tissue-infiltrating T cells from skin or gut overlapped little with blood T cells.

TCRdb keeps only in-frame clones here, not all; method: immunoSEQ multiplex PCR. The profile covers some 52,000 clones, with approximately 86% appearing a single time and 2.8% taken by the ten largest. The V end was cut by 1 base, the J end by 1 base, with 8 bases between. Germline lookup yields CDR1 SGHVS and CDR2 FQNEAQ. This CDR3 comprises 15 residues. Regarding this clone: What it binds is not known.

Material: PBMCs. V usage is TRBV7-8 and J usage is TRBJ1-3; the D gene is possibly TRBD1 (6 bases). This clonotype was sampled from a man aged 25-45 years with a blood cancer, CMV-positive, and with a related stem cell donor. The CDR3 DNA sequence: TGTGCCAGCAGCTTAGACAGGGAATCTGGAAACACCATATATTTT. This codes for CASSLDRESGNTIYF.